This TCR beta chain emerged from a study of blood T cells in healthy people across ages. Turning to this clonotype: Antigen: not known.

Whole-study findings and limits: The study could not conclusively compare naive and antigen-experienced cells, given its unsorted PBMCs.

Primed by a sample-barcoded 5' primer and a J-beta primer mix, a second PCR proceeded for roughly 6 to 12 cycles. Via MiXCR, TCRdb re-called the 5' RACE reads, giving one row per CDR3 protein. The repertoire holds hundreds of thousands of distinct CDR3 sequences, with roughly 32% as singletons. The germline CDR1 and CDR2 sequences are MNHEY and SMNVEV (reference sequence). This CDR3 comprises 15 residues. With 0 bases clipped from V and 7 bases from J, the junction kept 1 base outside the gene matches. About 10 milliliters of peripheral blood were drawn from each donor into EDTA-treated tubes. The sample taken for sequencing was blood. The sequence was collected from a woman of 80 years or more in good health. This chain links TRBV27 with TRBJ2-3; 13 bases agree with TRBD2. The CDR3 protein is CASSLSGLAGNTQYF. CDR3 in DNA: TGTGCCAGCAGTTTATCGGGACTAGCGGGAAATACGCAGTATTTT.